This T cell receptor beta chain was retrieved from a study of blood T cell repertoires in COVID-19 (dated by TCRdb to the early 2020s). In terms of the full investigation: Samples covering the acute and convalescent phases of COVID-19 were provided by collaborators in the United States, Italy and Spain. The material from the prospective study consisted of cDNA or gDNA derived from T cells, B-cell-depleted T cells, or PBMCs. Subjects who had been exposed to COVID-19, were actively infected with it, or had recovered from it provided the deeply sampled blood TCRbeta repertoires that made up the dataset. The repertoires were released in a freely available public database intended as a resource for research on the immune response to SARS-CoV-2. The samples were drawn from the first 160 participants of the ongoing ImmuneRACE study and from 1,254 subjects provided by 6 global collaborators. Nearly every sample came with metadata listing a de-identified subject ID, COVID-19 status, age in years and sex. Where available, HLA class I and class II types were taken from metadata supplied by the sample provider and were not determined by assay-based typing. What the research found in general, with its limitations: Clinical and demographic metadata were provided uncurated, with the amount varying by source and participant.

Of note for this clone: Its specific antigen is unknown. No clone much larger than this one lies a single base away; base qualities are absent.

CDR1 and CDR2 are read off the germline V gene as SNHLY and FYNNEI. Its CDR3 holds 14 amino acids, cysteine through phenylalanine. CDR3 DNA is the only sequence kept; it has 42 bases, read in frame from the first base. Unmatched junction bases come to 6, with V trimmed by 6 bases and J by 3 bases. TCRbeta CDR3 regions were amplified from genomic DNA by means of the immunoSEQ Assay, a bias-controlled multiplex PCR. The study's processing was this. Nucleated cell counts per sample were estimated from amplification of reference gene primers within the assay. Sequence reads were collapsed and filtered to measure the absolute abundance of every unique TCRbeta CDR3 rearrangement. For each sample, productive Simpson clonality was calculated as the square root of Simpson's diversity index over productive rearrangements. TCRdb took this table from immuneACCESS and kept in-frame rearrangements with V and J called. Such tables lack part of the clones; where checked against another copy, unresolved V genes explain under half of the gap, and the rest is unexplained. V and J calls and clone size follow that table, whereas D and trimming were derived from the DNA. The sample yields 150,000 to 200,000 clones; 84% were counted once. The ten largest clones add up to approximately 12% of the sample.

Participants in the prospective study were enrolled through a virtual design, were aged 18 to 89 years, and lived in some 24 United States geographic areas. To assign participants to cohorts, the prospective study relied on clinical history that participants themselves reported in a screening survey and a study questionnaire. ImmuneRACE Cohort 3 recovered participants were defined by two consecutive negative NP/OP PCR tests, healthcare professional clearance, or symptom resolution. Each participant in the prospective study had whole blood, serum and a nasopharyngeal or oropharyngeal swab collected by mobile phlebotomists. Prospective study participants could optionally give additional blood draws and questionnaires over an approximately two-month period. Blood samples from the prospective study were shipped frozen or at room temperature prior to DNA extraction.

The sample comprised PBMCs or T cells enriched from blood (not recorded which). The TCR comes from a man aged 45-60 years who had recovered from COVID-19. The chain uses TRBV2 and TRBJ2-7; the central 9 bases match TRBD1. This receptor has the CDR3 CASSTGTGNYEQYF. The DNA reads TGTGCCAGCAGCACCGGGACAGGGAACTACGAGCAGTACTTC.